This T cell receptor beta chain is from a study of long-term antiretroviral therapy in people with HIV. The immunoSEQ assay was v3.0, run at survey level. Produced via immunoSEQ multiplex PCR; TCRdb's table is partial and in-frame only. This table holds 25,000 to 35,000 clones, around 83% found once. CDR3 length: 14 residues. Germline assignment: CDR1 MNHEY and CDR2 SVGAGI. The J segment lost 4 bases and the V segment lost 2 bases, leaving 3 bases of the junction unmatched. The clonotype comes from a woman aged 25 to 39 with HIV. Sequenced material: unsorted PBMCs, taken 0.8 years after starting antiretroviral therapy. The chain carries TRBV6-5 and TRBJ2-7; TRBD1 matches 9 bases. The CDR3 protein is CASSYTQGAYEQYF. For the CDR3, the DNA is TGTGCCAGCAGTTACACACAGGGGGCGTACGAGCAGTACTTC.